A single sample is the source of the 22 T cell receptor beta chains below, sequenced in a study of a mutant IDH1 vaccine in newly diagnosed glioma. Antigens for these TCRs are unknown. The sample's time point: week 5, during vaccination. It was 300 ug of mutant IDH1 20-mer peptide that made up each vaccine dose, given with topical imiquimod. The table came from immunoSEQ multiplex PCR; TCRdb's copy has only in-frame clones and leaves some out. Of around 56,000 clones in the sample, approximately 80% were seen once. Sequences were derived from PBMCs, sampled from a glioma patient whose treatment included an IDH1 peptide vaccine. These TCRs come from a man in his thirties or forties with glioma.

This rearrangement joins TRBV6-5 to TRBJ2-7; tentatively, D is TRBD2 (5 bases). The germline gives CDR1 MNHEY, CDR2 SVGAGI. The CDR3 sequence is 15 residues long. Trimming took 2 bases from V and 3 from J, leaving 14 bases between them. The CDR3 sequence: CASSYGNAEDYEQYF. Written as DNA, the CDR3 is TGTGCCAGCAGTTACGGTAATGCGGAGGACTACGAGCAGTACTTC.

The chain recombines TRBV2 with TRBJ1-5; TRBD1 matches 8 bases. The CDR3 is 15 residues long. CDR1 and CDR2 (germline): SNHLY, FYNNEI. V dropped 4 bases and J dropped 1; count of bases not matched to a gene: 3. CDR3 sequence (DNA): TGTGCCAGCAGTGTCAGGGGGCGAAGCAATCAGCCCCAGCATTTT. It is translated as CASSVRGRSNQPQHF.

This sequence joins TRBV10-3 and TRBJ2-1, with TRBD2 identical over 7 bases. Germline V CDR1 and CDR2: ENHRY, SYGVKD. After removal of 3 bases from V and 3 bases from J, the junction contained 17 bases not matched to a gene. CDR3 size: 19 residues. CDR3 DNA sequence: TGTGCCATCAGTGACCCTACGGGGAGCGGGGAACCTTTCTACAATGAGCAGTTCTTC. Protein: CAISDPTGSGEPFYNEQFF.

Note on this clone: This sample also contains other DNA sequences that code for the same CDR3. The chain employs TRBV6-1 and TRBJ2-6, with 7 bases that match TRBD1. The V segment lost 6 bases and the J segment 1 base; nucleotides outside the gene matches: 3. The germline V gene encodes CDR1 MNHNS and CDR2 SASEGT. This CDR3 is built from 15 residues. CDR3 DNA sequence: TGTGCCAGCAGAGCAGGGGGATCTGGGGCCAACGTCCTGACTTTC. Its protein product is CASRAGGSGANVLTF.

V is TRBV15 and J is TRBJ2-6, with 8 bases identical to TRBD1. V was clipped by 0 bases and J by 1 base; unmatched bases: 8. The CDR3 is made up of 19 amino acids. Germline V CDR1 and CDR2: LNHNV, YYDKDF (reference sequence). The CDR3 loop reads CATSRDQGAVASGANVLTF. CDR3 DNA sequence: TGTGCCACCAGCAGAGATCAGGGGGCGGTGGCTTCTGGGGCCAACGTCCTGACTTTC.

This chain uses TRBV19 with TRBJ2-3; no reliable D call. The V and J ends lost 6 bases and 1 base respectively, with 11 bases between them. CDR1 is LNHDA and CDR2 is SQIVND in the germline V gene (reference sequence). The CDR3 runs to 14 residues. CDR3 region: CASSISFGTDTQYF. The DNA of the CDR3 is TGTGCCAGTAGCATAAGCTTCGGCACAGATACGCAGTATTTT. Full variable domain (remainder filled in from reference TRBV19 and TRBJ2-3): DGGITQSPKYLFRKEGQNVTLSCEQNLNHDAMYWYRQDPGQGLRLIYYSQIVNDFQKGDIAEGYSVSREKKESFPLTVTSAQKNPTAFYLCASSISFGTDTQYFGPGTRLTVL.

CDR3 loop: CASSRGGTGGIGEKLFF. CDR3 nucleotides: TGTGCCAGCAGCCGAGGGGGGACAGGGGGTATTGGGGAAAAACTGTTTTTT. The chain links TRBV5-4 to TRBJ1-4, with TRBD1 identical over 11 bases. With 4 bases clipped from V and 8 bases from J, the junction kept 13 bases outside the gene matches. CDR1 is SGHNT and CDR2 is YYREEE in the germline V gene (reference sequence). The CDR3 totals 17 residues.

A few counts support this clone. This chain connects TRBV16 to TRBJ1-1; D call uncertain. The V end lost 2 bases, the J end lost 7 bases, and 14 bases lay between the germline ends. This CDR3 comprises 14 residues. CDR1 is KGHSY and CDR2 is FQNENV in the germline V gene. DNA of the CDR3: TGTGCCAGCAGCCAACGGGTGGGCAACTTTGAAGCTTTCTTT. This translates into CASSQRVGNFEAFF.

The chain carries TRBV4-1 and TRBJ2-5; no reliable D call. The CDR3 runs to 15 residues. V was trimmed by 4 bases and J by 2 bases, leaving 14 bases between them. Per germline, CDR1 MGHRA and CDR2 YSYEKL. The CDR3 loop reads CASSPSPQFQETQYF. The CDR3 DNA is TGCGCCAGCAGCCCTTCCCCACAGTTTCAAGAGACCCAGTACTTC.

The J gene is TRBJ2-7, the V gene TRBV6-1, with TRBD1 as a possible D gene (5 bases). This CDR3 contains 11 residues. The V end lost 8 bases, the J end lost 5 bases, and 10 bases lay between the germline ends. Germline V CDR1 and CDR2: MNHNS, SASEGT. CDR3 loop: CASQQGHEQYF. The DNA of the CDR3 is TGTGCCAGCCAGCAGGGCCACGAGCAGTACTTC.

The rearrangement uses TRBV2 and TRBJ1-1; a possible D gene is TRBD1 (5 bases). Germline V gives CDR1 SNHLY, CDR2 FYNNEI. The germline V and J ends were trimmed by 5 bases and 2 bases, with 9 bases remaining between them. The CDR3 has 13 residues. The CDR3 region has the DNA TGTGCCAGCAGTCCGACAGTCAACACTGAAGCTTTCTTT. It translates to CASSPTVNTEAFF.

The rearrangement links TRBV5-1 to TRBJ1-1; 11 positions match TRBD1. CDR1 and CDR2 from the germline V gene are SGHRS and YFSETQ. Trimming took 4 bases from V and 0 from J; bases not matched to a gene: 5. CDR3 length: 16 amino acids. The CDR3 coding sequence is TGCGCCAGCAGCGCGGACAGGGGGCATATGAACACTGAAGCTTTCTTT. This gives the protein CASSADRGHMNTEAFF.

The chain is built from TRBV5-1 and TRBJ2-3; no reliable D call. This CDR3 is built from 13 residues. The V end lost 2 bases, the J end lost 6 bases, and 10 bases lay between the germline ends. Looked up from germline, CDR1 is SGHRS and CDR2 is YFSETQ. The CDR3 sequence: CASSFDLRDTQYF. CDR3 DNA: TGCGCCAGCAGCTTTGATCTGAGGGATACGCAGTATTTT.

A remark on this clone: This same CDR3 is encoded by further DNA sequences in the sample. The genes are TRBV6-6 and TRBJ1-1, with unresolved D. Germline V gene sequence: CDR1 MNHNY, CDR2 SVGAGI (reference sequence). CDR3 size: 15 residues. V gave up 2 bases and J gave up 0 bases, with 10 bases separating them. The CDR3 region has the DNA TGTGCCAGCAGTTACGGAGGCAGCATGAACACTGAAGCTTTCTTT. The encoded protein is CASSYGGSMNTEAFF.

The rearrangement joins TRBV6-6 to TRBJ1-1; D gene ambiguous. V lost 6 bases and J 5 bases, leaving 10 bases between the germline ends. The CDR3 has 12 amino acids. Germline-derived CDR1 and CDR2 are MNHNY and SVGAGI (reference sequence). DNA for the CDR3: TGTGCCAGCAGCCCCGGATGGACTGAAGCTTTCTTT. Translating it yields CASSPGWTEAFF.

The chain joins TRBV28 to TRBJ1-1; possibly TRBD1 for D (6 bases). V lost 4 bases and J lost 1, with 10 bases in between. Per germline, CDR1 MDHEN and CDR2 SYDVKM. The CDR3 is made up of 14 amino acids. The CDR3 here is CASSSGHANTEAFF. In DNA, the CDR3 is TGTGCCAGCAGTTCGGGACACGCGAACACTGAAGCTTTCTTT.

CDR3 DNA: TGCGCCAGCAGTCCCGTTAGCGGGGTTCTCAATGAGCAGTTCTTC. Amino acids: CASSPVSGVLNEQFF. The chain couples TRBV5-1 to TRBJ2-1; TRBD2 aligns across 8 bases. The CDR3 sequence is 15 residues long. Germline V CDR1 and CDR2: SGHRS, YFSETQ. With 5 bases clipped from V and 6 bases from J, the junction kept 10 bases outside the gene matches.

This clone appeared a single time. CDR3 loop: CASSLVRSVGTEAFF. The CDR3 DNA follows: TGTGCCAGCAGTTTGGTTAGGTCGGTGGGAACTGAAGCTTTCTTT. This sequence joins TRBV28 and TRBJ1-1; no definite D call. The CDR3 totals 15 residues. Germline CDR1 and CDR2: MDHEN and SYDVKM. Trimming stripped 3 bases from V and 5 bases from J, with 16 bases between.

The J gene is TRBJ2-5, the V gene TRBV5-4; TRBD1 aligns across 7 bases. CDR1 is SGHNT, CDR2 YYREEE, per germline (reference sequence). The V segment lost 5 bases and the J segment 9 bases; nucleotides outside the gene matches: 19. CDR3 length: 16 amino acids. The chain's CDR3 is CASSFLLTGPLVSQYF. CDR3 nucleotide sequence: TGTGCCAGCAGTTTTCTCCTGACAGGGCCGCTGGTGTCCCAGTACTTC.

The CDR3 loop reads CAISETSGGGNNEQFF. CDR3 DNA: TGTGCCATCAGTGAAACTAGCGGGGGGGGAAACAATGAGCAGTTCTTC. The chain couples TRBV10-3 to TRBJ2-1; the match to TRBD2 covers 13 bases. V shed 3 bases, J shed 5 bases, and the junction held 4 bases outside the gene matches. CDR3 length: 16 residues. Germline V gene sequence: CDR1 ENHRY, CDR2 SYGVKD.

The rearrangement links TRBV28 to TRBJ1-1; D perhaps matches TRBD1 (6 bases). Germline CDR1 MDHEN, CDR2 SYDVKM. This CDR3 spans 13 amino acids. V gave up 6 bases and J gave up 3 bases, with 11 bases separating them. CDR3 DNA sequence: TGTGCCAGCAGGTTTTACAGGGACACTGAAGCTTTCTTT. This gives the protein CASRFYRDTEAFF.

V is TRBV27 and J is TRBJ1-3; D remains unclear. Per the germline V gene, CDR1 is MNHEY and CDR2 is SMNVEV (reference sequence). CDR3 length: 12 residues. The germline V and J ends were trimmed by 7 bases and 0 bases, with 4 bases remaining between them. CDR3 nucleotide sequence: TGTGCCAGCACCTTCTCTGGAAACACCATATATTTT. Protein sequence: CASTFSGNTIYF.